Presented here are 25 T cell receptor beta chains from one specimen sequenced in a study of CD8+CD57+ T cells in acquired aplastic anemia. Whoever was chosen for sequencing had shown CD8+CD57+ cell expansion by flow cytometry. It was genomic DNA that served as the template for profiling TCR beta VDJ and CDR3. TCRdb re-derived calls from the reads in MiXCR, one entry per CDR3 protein. The top ten hold roughly 21% of the sample, which has around 220,000 distinct CDR3 sequences, roughly 45% seen once. Source material: sorted CD4+, CD8+, or CD8+CD57+ T cells (not recorded which) from PBMCs. Every receptor here comes from a human donor with aplastic anemia.

This clonotype was counted between two and nine times. In DNA, the CDR3 is TGTGCCAGCAGTGAAGTAAGGGGGACCTACAATCAGCCCCAGCATTTT. It yields the protein CASSEVRGTYNQPQHF. V is TRBV6-1 and J is TRBJ1-5; tentatively, D is TRBD1 (6 bases). The CDR3 has 16 amino acids. In germline, CDR1 is MNHNS, CDR2 SASEGT. Trimming left V 1 base short and J 3 bases short, with 13 bases between.

This clonotype was observed once. V gene TRBV2 combines with J gene TRBJ2-4, with 14 bases fitting TRBD2. TRBJ2-7 explains the end of the DNA better; the J call may be wrong. The germline V gene has CDR1 SNHLY and CDR2 FYNNEI. The CDR3 is made up of 13 amino acids. The CDR3 spells CAGGTSGGYEQYF. The CDR3 bases are TGTGCCGGAGGGACTAGCGGGGGCTACGAGCAGTACTTC.

This clonotype was seen many times. The rearrangement uses TRBV12-3 or TRBV12-4 and TRBJ1-2; D is possibly TRBD1 (6 bases). Between the trimmed V and J ends, which lost 5 bases and 2 bases, there was a span of 15 bases. There are 15 residues in the CDR3. DNA of the CDR3: TGTGCCAGCAGTGCCGCCACTACAGGGAACTATGGCTACACCTTC. Its translation is CASSAATTGNYGYTF.

The chain has TRBV20-1 and TRBJ1-1; D is unresolved. The germline V gene encodes CDR1 DFQATT and CDR2 SNEGSKA (reference sequence). Trimming pared 5 bases from V and 1 base from J, leaving 11 bases between. The CDR3 runs 13 residues. The CDR3 DNA sequence: TGCAGTGCTCCCGGCCCGGGGAACACTGAAGCTTTCTTT. This encodes CSAPGPGNTEAFF.

This clonotype was counted at least ten times. The chain uses TRBV3-1 and TRBJ2-7; maybe TRBD2 (5 bases). V lost 0 bases and J 5 bases, leaving 14 bases between the germline ends. The CDR3 runs 15 residues. Germline CDR1 is LGHDT and CDR2 is YNNKEL (reference sequence). The CDR3 sequence is CASSQDRIGRDEQYF. CDR3 DNA: TGTGCCAGCAGCCAAGATCGGATAGGGCGGGACGAGCAGTACTTC.

The chain combines TRBV25-1 with TRBJ1-2, with D uncertain. Trimming stripped 4 bases from V and 3 bases from J, with 12 bases between. In germline, CDR1 is MGHDK, CDR2 SYGVNS. The CDR3 covers 14 residues. CDR3 nucleotides: TGTGCCAGCAGTGCGAGTGCAGTTGACTATGGCTACACCTTC. Translation: CASSASAVDYGYTF.

The gene calls are TRBV2 and TRBJ1-6; the D gene is possibly TRBD1 (5 bases). This CDR3 region has 15 residues. The ends were cut back, 0 bases at V and 10 bases at J, with 13 bases in the middle. Germline V gene sequence: CDR1 SNHLY, CDR2 FYNNEI. As DNA, the CDR3 is TGTGCCAGCAGTGAAGCGGGAGGGGCTCTCTCACCCCTCCACTTT. Translating gives CASSEAGGALSPLHF.

This clonotype was found a few times. The V and J genes are TRBV27 and TRBJ1-5; 8 nucleotides match TRBD1. V dropped 6 bases and J dropped 2; count of bases not matched to a gene: 3. CDR1 and CDR2 from the germline V gene are MNHEY and SMNVEV (reference sequence). CDR3 length: 14 residues. This chain's CDR3 is CASRTTGGNQPQHF. CDR3 bases: TGTGCCAGCAGGACGACAGGGGGCAATCAGCCCCAGCATTTT.

The rearrangement joins TRBV7-2 to TRBJ2-7; D unresolved. Germline CDR1 SGHTA, CDR2 FQGNSA. The germline V and J ends were trimmed by 1 base and 1 base, with 14 bases remaining between them. This CDR3 has 16 residues. The CDR3 loop is CASSLVSSVQSYEQYF. The CDR3 coding sequence is TGTGCCAGCAGCTTAGTCTCGTCGGTTCAATCCTACGAGCAGTACTTC. Drawing the rest from reference TRBV7-2 and TRBJ2-7, the complete variable domain is GAGVSQSPSNKVTEKGKDVELRCDPISGHTALYWYRQSLGQGLEFLIYFQGNSAPDKSGLPSDRFSAERTGGSVSTLTIQRTQQEDSAVYLCASSLVSSVQSYEQYFGPGTRLTVT.

The chain uses TRBV20-1 and TRBJ1-2; tentatively, D is TRBD1 (5 bases). The CDR3 runs to 11 residues. CDR1 and CDR2 from the germline V gene are DFQATT and SNEGSKA (reference sequence). V was shortened by 5 bases and J by 5 bases, with 9 bases between the two germline ends. Here the CDR3 DNA reads TGCAGTGCTCCCGGGACGTATGGCTACACCTTC. It codes for CSAPGTYGYTF.

This sequence joins TRBV25-1 and TRBJ1-1; perhaps TRBD1 as D (5 bases). Germline loops: CDR1 MGHDK, CDR2 SYGVNS. V lost 2 bases to trimming and J lost 1 base, with 8 bases between them. The CDR3 is 14 amino acids. CDR3 loop: CASSETGANTEAFF. CDR3 nucleotides: TGTGCCAGCAGTGAAACCGGGGCGAACACTGAAGCTTTCTTT.

About this clonotype itself: A much larger clone is a single base away; this may be a read error. The chain is built from TRBV2 and TRBJ2-3; 7 nucleotides align to TRBD1. Per germline, CDR1 SNHLY and CDR2 FYNNEI. This CDR3 is 14 amino acids long. CDR3 bases: TGTGCCAGCACCCCGGGACAGATCACAGATACGCGGTATTTT. Protein: CASTPGQITDTRYF. The variable domain in full, completed from reference TRBV2 and TRBJ2-3, reads EPEVTQTPSHQVTQMGQEVILRCVPISNHLYFYWYRQILGQKVEFLVSFYNNEISEKSEIFDDQFSVERPDGSNFTLKIRSTKLEDSAMYFCASTPGQITDTRYFGPGTRLTVL.

To note about this clonotype: One junction end does not reproduce the germline sequence, and a read error may be involved. The chain has TRBV10-1 and TRBJ1-4, with D uncertain. The CDR3 spans 18 residues. Germline CDR1 and CDR2: WNHNN and SYGVQD (reference sequence). DNA for the CDR3: TGCGCCAGCAGTGAAGGCGCCAGAACGATCCCAACTAATGACAAACTGTTTTTT. It translates to CASSEGARTIPTNDKLFF.

This clonotype was detected a few times. Given a much more abundant clone one base away, this may be a read error. The chain recombines TRBV7-3 with TRBJ1-5; D gene ambiguous. Germline lookup yields CDR1 SGHTA and CDR2 FQGTGA. The CDR3 is made up of 15 amino acids. DNA of the CDR3: TGTGCCAGCAGCTTAGACCTCGGTAGCAGTCAGCCCCAGCATTTT. Translation: CASSLDLGSSQPQHF.

The genes are TRBV7-2 and TRBJ2-5; 10 bases match TRBD2. The J segment lost 1 base and the V segment lost 4 bases, leaving 9 bases of the junction unmatched. CDR1 and CDR2 (germline): SGHTA, FQGNSA. The CDR3 runs 17 residues. The CDR3 reads CASSSQKAGGTQETQYF. The CDR3 DNA follows: TGTGCCAGCAGCTCCCAAAAAGCGGGGGGGACCCAAGAGACCCAGTACTTC. The complete variable domain, with remaining parts taken from reference TRBV7-2 and TRBJ2-5, reads GAGVSQSPSNKVTEKGKDVELRCDPISGHTALYWYRQSLGQGLEFLIYFQGNSAPDKSGLPSDRFSAERTGGSVSTLTIQRTQQEDSAVYLCASSSQKAGGTQETQYFGPGTRLLVL.

This rearrangement joins TRBV15 to TRBJ2-5, with 8 bases aligning to TRBD1. The V segment lost 3 bases and the J segment 1 base; nucleotides outside the gene matches: 4. Germline values: CDR1 LNHNV, CDR2 YYDKDF (reference sequence). The CDR3 runs to 15 residues. The CDR3 DNA follows: TGTGCCACCAGCAGGGACAGGGTTCGCCAAGAGACCCAGTACTTC. Its protein product is CATSRDRVRQETQYF. Full variable domain (rest looked up from reference TRBV15 and TRBJ2-5): DAMVIQNPRYQVTQFGKPVTLSCSQTLNHNVMYWYQQKSSQAPKLLFHYYDKDFNNEADTPDNFQSRRPNTSFCFLDIRSPGLGDTAMYLCATSRDRVRQETQYFGPGTRLLVL.

This clonotype was seen repeatedly, ten times or more. The chain uses TRBV20-1 and TRBJ1-2, with a weak D call TRBD1 (6 bases). The ends were cut back, 1 base at V and 2 bases at J, with 17 bases in the middle. This CDR3 spans 16 amino acids. The germline gives CDR1 DFQATT, CDR2 SNEGSKA (reference sequence). CDR3 sequence reads: CSARVGGVGVNYGYTF. The CDR3, as DNA: TGCAGTGCTAGAGTAGGGGGGGTGGGGGTCAACTATGGCTACACCTTC.

The J gene is TRBJ2-5, the V gene TRBV2; 7 bases match TRBD2. The V gene end was trimmed by 1 base and the J gene end by 1 base; junction bases not matched to a gene: 6. The CDR3 consists of 16 residues. The germline gives CDR1 SNHLY, CDR2 FYNNEI. CDR3 region: CASSEGGGGIQETQYF. In nucleotides, the CDR3 is TGTGCCAGCAGTGAAGGGGGCGGGGGAATCCAAGAGACCCAGTACTTC. The full variable domain, with the rest looked up from reference TRBV2 and TRBJ2-5, is EPEVTQTPSHQVTQMGQEVILRCVPISNHLYFYWYRQILGQKVEFLVSFYNNEISEKSEIFDDQFSVERPDGSNFTLKIRSTKLEDSAMYFCASSEGGGGIQETQYFGPGTRLLVL.

As concerns this clonotype: This sequence may be a read error, since a much larger clone differs from it by one base. V and J are TRBV6-1 and TRBJ1-2; 11 positions match TRBD1. This CDR3 is built from 14 residues. Germline V gene data show CDR1 as MNHNS and CDR2 as SASEGT. CDR3 in DNA: TGTGCCAGCAGCCGAATTGGGACAGGGGGTGGCTACATCTTC. Protein product: CASSRIGTGGGYIF.

This clonotype appeared many times. The V call is TRBV7-2, the J call TRBJ1-5; D gene uncertain. The CDR3 extends over 15 amino acids. The V end lost 1 base, the J end lost 0 bases, and 7 bases lay between the germline ends. Germline V gives CDR1 SGHTA, CDR2 FQGNSA. The CDR3 protein is CASSLGGSSNQPQHF. The DNA for the CDR3 is TGTGCCAGCAGCTTAGGTGGGTCTAGCAATCAGCCCCAGCATTTT.

The V gene is TRBV24-1, the J gene TRBJ2-7; 9 nucleotides match TRBD1. Germline V lookup: CDR1 KGHDR, CDR2 SFDVKD. V lost 4 bases and J lost 2; bases outside the gene matches: 5. The CDR3 sequence is 15 residues long. The CDR3 loop is CATSDGGTGTYEQYF. CDR3 coding DNA: TGTGCCACCAGTGACGGTGGGACAGGGACCTACGAGCAGTACTTC.

There are many counts of this clonotype. The chain uses TRBV9 and TRBJ2-3, with 8 positions matching TRBD1. From germline, CDR1 is SGDLS and CDR2 YYNGEE. The CDR3 is 19 amino acids. Trimming at V came to 0 bases and at J to 0 bases, leaving 12 bases not matched to a gene. The CDR3 DNA sequence: TGTGCCAGCAGCGTAGCCTCTAAGACAGGGGATTTGAGCACAGATACGCAGTATTTT. Residues: CASSVASKTGDLSTDTQYF. Full variable domain (outside the CDR3, taken from reference TRBV9 and TRBJ2-3): DSGVTQTPKHLITATGQRVTLRCSPRSGDLSVYWYQQSLDQGLQFLIQYYNGEERAKGNILERFSAQQFPDLHSELNLSSLELGDSALYFCASSVASKTGDLSTDTQYFGPGTRLTVL.

The chain joins TRBV7-9 to TRBJ2-3, with 9 bases identical to TRBD2. This CDR3 has 15 amino acids. Germline V CDR1 and CDR2: SEHNR, FQNEAQ (reference sequence). Trimming at V came to 3 bases and at J to 5 bases, leaving 6 bases not matched to a gene. This CDR3 is CASSLAGGQGDTQYF. The CDR3 region has the DNA TGTGCCAGCAGCTTGGCGGGGGGGCAGGGAGATACGCAGTATTTT.

This chain joins TRBV7-6 and TRBJ1-1; D is possibly TRBD1 (5 bases). From germline, CDR1 is SGHVS and CDR2 FNYEAQ. This CDR3 has 13 amino acids. Trimming left V 4 bases short and J 3 bases short, with 9 bases between. This CDR3 is CASSSGTDTEAFF. The CDR3 DNA reads as TGTGCCAGCAGCTCCGGGACTGACACTGAAGCTTTCTTT. The full variable domain, completed using reference TRBV7-6 and TRBJ1-1, is GAGVSQSPRYKVTKRGQDVALRCDPISGHVSLYWYRQALGQGPEFLTYFNYEAQQDKSGLPNDRFSAERPEGSISTLTIQRTEQRDSAMYRCASSSGTDTEAFFGQGTRLTVV.

This clonotype was picked up a small number of times. The chain has TRBV7-9 and TRBJ1-6; 7 bases are a match to TRBD1. The germline gives CDR1 SEHNR, CDR2 FQNEAQ (reference sequence). The CDR3 is made up of 14 amino acids. V gave up 5 bases and J gave up 7 bases; unmatched junction bases: 5. The CDR3 region is CASSPTGSNSPLHF. CDR3 in DNA: TGTGCCAGCAGCCCGACAGGGTCAAATTCACCCCTCCACTTT.